These 28 T cell receptor beta chains were sequenced from one sample in a study of shared clonotypes between healthy human individuals. Measured with immunoSEQ multiplex PCR; TCRdb has only the in-frame clones, and not every one. There are roughly 680,000 clones in the sample; roughly two thirds occur only once, and approximately 1.7% lies in the top ten. The sequenced material came from memory CD4+ T cells sorted from blood. Subset defined: CD45RA-negative fraction. The receptor source for this set is a woman aged 25-40 years in good health.

The chain joins TRBV7-8 to TRBJ2-1; D is uncertain. Germline CDR1 SGHVS, CDR2 FQNEAQ. The CDR3 is 16 amino acids. V shed 5 bases and J shed 5 bases, with 19 bases lying between them. CDR3 DNA sequence: TGTGCCAGCAGCCTCTTCGGTTTGGGCAGACACAATGAGCAGTTCTTC. It encodes CASSLFGLGRHNEQFF.

The V call is TRBV5-1, the J call TRBJ2-3; D may match TRBD1 or TRBD2 (5 bases each). The ends were cut back, 0 bases at V and 1 base at J, with 9 bases in the middle. The CDR3 is 15 residues long. CDR1 SGHRS and CDR2 YFSETQ come from the germline V gene. This CDR3 reads CASSLEGRGTDTQYF. The CDR3 bases are TGCGCCAGCAGCTTGGAGGGACGGGGCACAGATACGCAGTATTTT.

This clone was counted many times. This chain joins TRBV2 and TRBJ2-5; D is perhaps TRBD1 (6 bases). This CDR3 contains 14 residues. The germline V gene has CDR1 SNHLY and CDR2 FYNNEI. The V end lost 7 bases, the J end lost 7 bases, and 19 bases lay between the germline ends. This chain's CDR3 is CASTSDSSKGTQYF. CDR3 nucleotide sequence: TGTGCCAGCACCTCGGACAGTAGTAAAGGGACCCAGTACTTC.

The chain carries TRBV19 and TRBJ1-1, with 9 positions matching TRBD1. CDR1 and CDR2 from the germline V gene are LNHDA and SQIVND (reference sequence). The length of the CDR3 is 16 residues. V dropped 5 bases and J dropped 2; count of bases not matched to a gene: 9. DNA for the CDR3: TGTGCCAGTAGTGTACAGGGGGCGGCTGGCAACACTGAAGCTTTCTTT. Its protein is CASSVQGAAGNTEAFF.

The chain is built from TRBV27 and TRBJ2-5, with 7 positions matching TRBD2. The CDR3 has 15 residues. From germline, CDR1 is MNHEY and CDR2 SMNVEV (reference sequence). J was trimmed by 5 bases and V by 7 bases; bases with no gene match: 13. CDR3 residues: CASNWGGGPTETQYF. CDR3 coding DNA: TGTGCCAGCAATTGGGGGGGAGGGCCCACGGAGACCCAGTACTTC.

This clone occurred many times. Other DNA sequences of this sample code for an identical CDR3. This chain joins TRBV7-9 and TRBJ1-1; D is unclear. The CDR3 consists of 14 residues. CDR1 and CDR2 (germline): SEHNR, FQNEAQ (reference sequence). The V end was cut by 1 base, the J end by 0 bases, with 6 bases between. The CDR3 DNA reads TGTGCCAGCAGCTTAGGCGCACTGAACACTGAAGCTTTCTTT. Its translation is CASSLGALNTEAFF.

This clone was counted between two and nine times. The chain carries TRBV5-1 and TRBJ2-7, with D perhaps TRBD2 (5 bases). V gave up 6 bases and J gave up 0 bases, with 16 bases separating them. Germline V CDR1 and CDR2: SGHRS, YFSETQ. The CDR3 totals 15 residues. The CDR3 protein is CASISRGDSSYEQYF. CDR3 coding DNA: TGCGCCAGCATCTCCCGGGGTGATTCCTCCTACGAGCAGTACTTC. Variable domain in full (rest from reference TRBV5-1 and TRBJ2-7): KAGVTQTPRYLIKTRGQQVTLSCSPISGHRSVSWYQQTPGQGLQFLFEYFSETQRNKGNFPGRFSGRQFSNSRSEMNVSTLELGDSALYLCASISRGDSSYEQYFGPGTRLTVT.

The chain has TRBV19 and TRBJ2-7; 12 bases line up with TRBD2. Trimming cost V 10 bases and J 6 bases; bases outside gene matches: 10. Per germline, CDR1 LNHDA and CDR2 SQIVND (reference sequence). This CDR3 has 14 residues. CDR3 sequence: CATSTSGSIPEQYF. CDR3 DNA sequence: TGTGCCACCTCGACTAGCGGGAGTATTCCCGAGCAGTACTTC. Combining the CDR3 with reference TRBV19 and TRBJ2-7 gives the whole variable domain DGGITQSPKYLFRKEGQNVTLSCEQNLNHDAMYWYRQDPGQGLRLIYYSQIVNDFQKGDIAEGYSVSREKKESFPLTVTSAQKNPTAFYLCATSTSGSIPEQYFGPGTRLTVT.

On this clone: Additional DNA sequences in this sample encode the identical CDR3. This CDR3 is CASRTGGADGYTF. CDR3 DNA sequence: TGTGCCAGCAGGACAGGGGGCGCGGATGGCTACACCTTC. The chain links TRBV27 to TRBJ1-2, with 10 bases lining up with TRBD1. Germline V gene sequence: CDR1 MNHEY, CDR2 SMNVEV (reference sequence). The CDR3 sequence is 13 residues long. The J segment lost 6 bases and the V segment lost 6 bases, leaving 4 bases of the junction unmatched.

V is TRBV20-1 and J is TRBJ1-2; unclear D gene. V was pared by 7 bases and J by 7 bases, with 13 bases between. The CDR3 runs 11 residues. CDR1 and CDR2 (germline): DFQATT, SNEGSKA (reference sequence). The CDR3 protein is CSVLVHIGYTF. The CDR3 DNA reads TGCAGTGTCCTAGTTCACATTGGCTACACCTTC.

This clone is a singleton in its sample. V gene TRBV5-1 combines with J gene TRBJ2-5; maybe TRBD1 (6 bases). The germline gives CDR1 SGHRS, CDR2 YFSETQ. Trimming removed 4 bases from V and 2 bases from J, with 15 bases in between. The CDR3 sequence is 15 residues long. CDR3 bases: TGCGCCAGCAGCACCACCGACAGGCGACAAGAGACCCAGTACTTC. Translating it yields CASSTTDRRQETQYF.

In regard to this clone: This likely reflects a read error, since a far larger clone is one base away. The chain carries TRBV23-1 and TRBJ2-6; D not certain. TRBV23-1 is annotated as an ORF whose role is uncertain. The CDR3 covers 12 residues. The V gene lost 5 bases and the J gene lost 1 base, with 0 bases spanning the gap. This chain's CDR3 is CASSSGANVLTF. Written as DNA, the CDR3 is TGCGCCAGCAGTTCTGGGGCCAACGTCCTGACTTTC.

CDR3 residues: CASSPIGLAVGDTQYF. CDR3 in DNA: TGTGCCAGCAGTCCTATAGGACTAGCCGTTGGTGATACGCAGTATTTT. The rearrangement joins TRBV27 to TRBJ2-3, with 8 bases matching TRBD2. J gave up 6 bases and V 5 bases, and 13 bases lay outside the gene matches. This CDR3 has 16 amino acids. Germline-derived CDR1 and CDR2 are MNHEY and SMNVEV (reference sequence).

The chain couples TRBV29-1 to TRBJ1-1, with a possible D match to TRBD1 (6 bases). The CDR3 length is 13 residues. V lost 6 bases, J lost 5 bases, and 16 bases lay in between. Germline V gene lookup returns CDR1 SQVTM and CDR2 ANQGSEA. The CDR3 reads CSVEEQGGTEAFF. In DNA, the CDR3 is TGCAGCGTGGAGGAACAGGGAGGAACTGAAGCTTTCTTT. Together with reference TRBV29-1 and TRBJ1-1, the CDR3 gives the full variable domain: SAVISQKPSRDICQRGTSLTIQCQVDSQVTMMFWYRQQPGQSLTLIATANQGSEATYESGFVIDKFPISRPNLTFSTLTVSNMSPEDSSIYLCSVEEQGGTEAFFGQGTRLTVV.

This clone was counted ten times or more. This sequence joins TRBV27 and TRBJ2-7, with 7 bases fitting TRBD2. Germline CDR1 is MNHEY and CDR2 is SMNVEV (reference sequence). The CDR3 runs to 13 residues. The V gene end was trimmed by 2 bases and the J gene end by 10 bases; junction bases not matched to a gene: 8. The CDR3 DNA follows: TGTGCCAGCAGTTTAAACTTCCAGCGGGACCAGTACTTC. Translation: CASSLNFQRDQYF.

This clone was counted only a few times. This chain links TRBV7-2 with TRBJ2-1, with TRBD2 matching 7 bases. V lost 5 bases to trimming and J lost 7 bases; unmatched junction nucleotides: 14. This CDR3 has 16 amino acids. The germline gives CDR1 SGHTA, CDR2 FQGNSA. DNA of the CDR3: TGTGCCAGCAGCCCCTATATGGGCGGGAGAGGGAATGAGCAGTTCTTC. Protein product: CASSPYMGGRGNEQFF.

As regards this clone: At one of its ends the junction is not consistent with the germline gene, which may arise from a read error. This sequence joins TRBV5-5 and TRBJ2-7; 7 bases match TRBD2. The CDR3 runs to 14 residues. Germline CDR1 and CDR2: SGHKS and YYEKEE (reference sequence). The CDR3 sequence is CARSLFCGSHEQYF. As DNA, the CDR3 is TGTGCCAGAAGCTTGTTCTGCGGGAGCCACGAGCAGTACTTC.

In DNA form, the CDR3 reads TGTGCCACAAGCAGGGATAATTCACCCCTCCACTTT. Amino acid sequence: CATSRDNSPLHF. The genes are TRBV30 and TRBJ1-6; possibly TRBD1 for D (5 bases). The germline CDR1 and CDR2 sequences are GTSNPN and SVGIG (reference sequence). The CDR3 is 12 residues long. Trimming removed 8 bases from V and 5 bases from J, with 10 bases in between.

In DNA, the CDR3 is TGTGCCAGCATGGATTGGGGTCGCACAGATACGCAGTATTTT. Translated, it gives CASMDWGRTDTQYF. The chain links TRBV2 to TRBJ2-3; D remains ambiguous. The V gene's germline CDR1 is SNHLY and CDR2 FYNNEI. V dropped 7 bases and J dropped 1 base, with 12 bases sitting between them. CDR3 size: 14 residues.

Only a few counts were recorded for this clone. V gene TRBV2 combines with J gene TRBJ2-5; D is possibly TRBD2 (6 bases). This CDR3 region has 16 residues. The ends were cut back, 6 bases at V and 2 bases at J, with 19 bases in the middle. CDR1 SNHLY and CDR2 FYNNEI come from the germline V gene. CDR3 residues: CASRRTNLNQQETQYF. Written as DNA, the CDR3 is TGTGCCAGCAGGAGGACTAACCTAAACCAGCAAGAGACCCAGTACTTC.

Of note for this clone: A read error is possible here, since a much larger clone lies one base away. Different DNA sequences within this sample yield the same CDR3. The V gene is TRBV28, the J gene TRBJ2-5; D is unresolved. Trimming removed 1 base at V and 5 bases at J, with 2 bases between. The CDR3 length is 11 residues. Looked up from germline, CDR1 is MDHEN and CDR2 is SYDVKM. The CDR3 DNA reads TGTGCCAGCAGTTTATTGGAGACCCAGTACTTC. It is translated as CASSLLETQYF.

The gene calls are TRBV5-4 and TRBJ2-1, with 8 bases aligning to TRBD2. J gave up 6 bases and V 2 bases, and 4 bases lay outside the gene matches. The CDR3 extends over 14 amino acids. Per germline, CDR1 SGHNT and CDR2 YYREEE (reference sequence). Here the CDR3 DNA reads TGTGCCAGCAGCTTTAGCGGGACGCGCAATGAGCAGTTCTTC. It translates to CASSFSGTRNEQFF.

The gene calls are TRBV2 and TRBJ2-7; 9 bases fit TRBD2. The CDR3 length is 16 residues. The J segment lost 0 bases and the V segment lost 7 bases, leaving 10 bases of the junction unmatched. Germline values: CDR1 SNHLY, CDR2 FYNNEI. In nucleotides, the CDR3 is TGTGCCAGCAAGAAGGGCGGGAGGGCCCTCTCCTACGAGCAGTACTTC. Protein sequence: CASKKGGRALSYEQYF. Supplemented by reference TRBV2 and TRBJ2-7, the full variable domain reads EPEVTQTPSHQVTQMGQEVILRCVPISNHLYFYWYRQILGQKVEFLVSFYNNEISEKSEIFDDQFSVERPDGSNFTLKIRSTKLEDSAMYFCASKKGGRALSYEQYFGPGTRLTVT.

The chain combines TRBV5-6 with TRBJ2-7; maybe TRBD1 (7 bases). The V end lost 3 bases, the J end lost 7 bases, and 14 bases lay between the germline ends. CDR3 length: 13 residues. Germline V CDR1 and CDR2: SGHDT, YYEEEE. CDR3 sequence: CASSSGQAGEQYF. Written as DNA, the CDR3 is TGTGCCAGCAGCTCTGGACAGGCGGGGGAGCAGTACTTC.

The chain is built from TRBV7-2 and TRBJ2-7; 11 bases fit TRBD2. Germline V lookup: CDR1 SGHTA, CDR2 FQGNSA. The V and J ends lost 2 bases and 2 bases, in that order; junction bases with no gene match: 5. CDR3 length: 16 residues. As DNA, the CDR3 is TGTGCCAGCAGCTTATCTCTAGCGGGAGGAGCCTACGAGCAGTACTTC. It codes for CASSLSLAGGAYEQYF.

J is TRBJ2-1 and V is TRBV18; 9 bases match TRBD2. Germline trimming cut 1 base from V and 2 bases from J; bases unmatched to any gene: 3. CDR3 length equals 16 residues. Germline loops: CDR1 KGHSH, CDR2 LQKENI. The CDR3 DNA reads as TGTGCCAGCTCACCACGCGGGAGGGCCGCCTACAATGAGCAGTTCTTC. Its protein is CASSPRGRAAYNEQFF.

This chain connects TRBV7-9 to TRBJ2-7; D is possibly TRBD1 or TRBD2 (5 bases each). The CDR3 is 15 residues long. Looked up from germline, CDR1 is SEHNR and CDR2 is FQNEAQ (reference sequence). With 5 bases removed from V and 0 bases from J, the gap between germline ends came to 14 bases. The CDR3 nucleotides are TGTGCCAGCAGCCGGACCTGGGACCTCTCCTACGAGCAGTACTTC. Translation: CASSRTWDLSYEQYF.

V gene TRBV28 combines with J gene TRBJ2-3, with unresolved D. The CDR3 has 11 amino acids. In germline, CDR1 is MDHEN, CDR2 SYDVKM. V was shortened by 7 bases and J by 5 bases, with 7 bases between the two germline ends. The CDR3 loop reads CASTRGDTQYF. Written as DNA, the CDR3 is TGTGCCAGCACCCGAGGAGATACGCAGTATTTT. The entire variable domain, with the rest obtained from reference TRBV28 and TRBJ2-3, is as follows: DVKVTQSSRYLVKRTGEKVFLECVQDMDHENMFWYRQDPGLGLRLIYFSYDVKMKEKGDIPEGYSVSREKKERFSLILESASTNQTSMYLCASTRGDTQYFGPGTRLTVL.